This TCR beta chain was profiled in a study of shared clonotypes between healthy human individuals. This clone was counted a single time. This table comes from immunoSEQ multiplex PCR, and its TCRdb copy is limited to in-frame clones, with some not included. The data show roughly 1,000,000 clones, with around three quarters seen just once and roughly 0.62% held by the top ten. Germline loops: CDR1 SGDLS, CDR2 YYNGEE. V lost 3 bases to trimming and J lost 5 bases, with 12 bases between them. CDR3 size: 14 residues. The chain couples TRBV9 to TRBJ2-4; D gene uncertain. This TCR came from a man aged 18 to 30 in good health. Some clones in this sample may be carry-over from other donors' samples. Sequencing was performed on memory CD4+ T cells from PBMCs. Subset specified: CD45RA-negative fraction. CDR3 DNA sequence: TGTGCCAGCAGCGCCGGGTTACTCCAAAACATTCAGTACTTC. It specifies CASSAGLLQNIQYF.